The subject of this entry is one T cell receptor (beta chain). The assay was immunoSEQ multiplex PCR, and TCRdb's table has in-frame clones only and misses some. The sample includes 90,000 to 150,000 clones, 85% of them seen just once. The CDR3 contains 15 residues. Germline V gene data show CDR1 as SGHDN and CDR2 as FVKESK. The germline V and J ends were trimmed by 0 bases and 4 bases, with 12 bases remaining between them. These data originate in a study of blood T cell repertoires in COVID-19. Study-level background: Acute and convalescent COVID-19 specimens originated in the United States, Italy and Spain. The cDNA or gDNA used as material had been derived from T cells, B-cell-depleted T cells, or PBMCs.

Sequencing input: peripheral blood. V usage is TRBV14 and J usage is TRBJ1-2; the D gene is possibly TRBD1 (5 bases). The TCR originated in an older man with acute or convalescent COVID-19. CDR3 amino acids: CASSQEFGAFYGYTF. Written as DNA, the CDR3 is TGTGCCAGCAGCCAAGAGTTTGGGGCGTTCTATGGCTACACCTTC.